A single sample is the source of the 25 T cell receptor beta chains below, sequenced in a study of response to subunit inactivated influenza vaccine. TCRdb re-derived calls from the RT-PCR reads in MiXCR, one entry per CDR3 protein. The sample contains about 180,000 distinct CDR3 sequences, approximately 9.2% of which appear only once. Source: non-naive T cells sorted from PBMCs, taken on the day of vaccination. Source of these receptors: a man aged 45-60 years who received an inactivated influenza vaccine.

Of note for this clonotype: One base away lies a much larger clone, so this may be a sequencing read error. The chain recombines TRBV28 with TRBJ2-3; 8 bases map to TRBD2. From germline, CDR1 is MDHEN and CDR2 SYDVKM. This CDR3 contains 15 residues. This CDR3 reads CASGLGTGGTDTQYF. CDR3 DNA: TGTGCCAGCGGTTTAGGTACGGGGGGGACAGATACGCAGTATTTT.

This clonotype has just a few counts. V is TRBV15 and J is TRBJ2-5; TRBD1 might be the D (5 bases). Germline-derived CDR1 and CDR2 are LNHNV and YYDKDF (reference sequence). The CDR3 has 14 residues. V dropped 5 bases and J dropped 1 base, with 11 bases sitting between them. The CDR3, as DNA: TGTGCCACCAGCTACCTCCAGGGCCAAGAGACCCAGTACTTC. Translation gives CATSYLQGQETQYF.

This clonotype occurred many times. In nucleotides, the CDR3 is TGTGCCAGCAGCCAAAGGGGATCCAGGGGTAACTATGGCTACACCTTC. Translating gives CASSQRGSRGNYGYTF. The chain recombines TRBV3-1 with TRBJ1-2, with a weak D call TRBD1 (6 bases). The CDR3 is 16 residues long. Looked up from germline, CDR1 is LGHDT and CDR2 is YNNKEL (reference sequence). Trimming cost V 2 bases and J 1 base, with 14 bases left between them.

The chain is built from TRBV12-3 or TRBV12-4 and TRBJ2-1; 8 positions agree with TRBD2. This CDR3 is built from 15 residues. The J segment lost 0 bases and the V segment lost 6 bases, leaving 4 bases of the junction unmatched. CDR3 region: CASRPAGVSYNEQFF. The CDR3 nucleotides are TGTGCCAGCAGGCCAGCGGGGGTCTCCTACAATGAGCAGTTCTTC.

This clonotype was counted a few times. The chain links TRBV14 to TRBJ2-4; 7 positions match TRBD2. The CDR3 has 18 amino acids. CDR1 and CDR2 (germline): SGHDN, FVKESK. V lost 0 bases and J lost 3; bases outside the gene matches: 11. CDR3 residues: CASSQDAPAGNLKNIQYF. The DNA of the CDR3 is TGTGCCAGCAGCCAAGATGCCCCAGCGGGGAACCTCAAAAACATTCAGTACTTC.

This clonotype was seen ten or more times. This CDR3 is CSAIGRYEQYF. In DNA, the CDR3 is TGCAGTGCTATAGGGAGATACGAGCAGTACTTC. This sequence joins TRBV20-1 and TRBJ2-7; TRBD2 might be the D (5 bases). The CDR3 contains 11 residues. Germline CDR1 reads DFQATT; CDR2 reads SNEGSKA (reference sequence). V lost 4 bases, J lost 4 bases, and 8 bases lay in between.

In this sample, this clonotype turned up a few times. V gene TRBV6-5 combines with J gene TRBJ1-5; tentative D call: TRBD1 (5 bases). The CDR3 runs 14 residues. The germline V gene encodes CDR1 MNHEY and CDR2 SVGAGI. Trimming pared 4 bases from V and 2 bases from J, leaving 9 bases between. The CDR3 protein is CASSSGMGNQPQHF. As DNA, the CDR3 is TGTGCCAGCAGTTCAGGGATGGGCAATCAGCCCCAGCATTTT.

The rearrangement joins TRBV18 to TRBJ2-3, with a possible D match to TRBD1 (6 bases). V shed 5 bases and J shed 6 bases, with 12 bases lying between them. The CDR3 is made up of 13 amino acids. Germline lookup yields CDR1 KGHSH and CDR2 LQKENI. CDR3: CASSLTQGDTQYF. In DNA, the CDR3 is TGTGCCAGCTCATTGACCCAGGGGGATACGCAGTATTTT.

This clonotype was counted at least ten times. V is TRBV28 and J is TRBJ1-2, with 10 bases lining up with TRBD1. Losses at the gene ends were 4 bases for V and 5 bases for J; bases not matched to a gene: 7. Per germline, CDR1 MDHEN and CDR2 SYDVKM. This CDR3 contains 15 residues. This CDR3 is CASSSRGQGRYGYTF. As DNA, the CDR3 is TGTGCCAGCAGTTCGCGGGGACAGGGGAGGTATGGCTACACCTTC.

This clonotype showed up just a few times. CDR3 DNA sequence: TGTGCCAGCAGGCCTAGGACCTACACAGATACGCAGTATTTT. Its translation is CASRPRTYTDTQYF. V gene TRBV27 combines with J gene TRBJ2-3; D is unresolved. The germline V gene has CDR1 MNHEY and CDR2 SMNVEV (reference sequence). Trimming left V 6 bases short and J 2 bases short, with 12 bases between. CDR3 length equals 14 residues.

The chain is built from TRBV6-5 and TRBJ2-7; 7 nucleotides agree with TRBD1. Germline V gives CDR1 MNHEY, CDR2 SVGAGI. V was pared by 0 bases and J by 1 base, with 9 bases of the junction left unmatched. The CDR3 consists of 17 residues. The CDR3 spells CASSYSTPGQRSYEQYF. CDR3 coding DNA: TGTGCCAGCAGTTACTCGACTCCGGGACAGAGATCCTACGAGCAGTACTTC.

The rearrangement uses TRBV4-2 and TRBJ1-5; weak D call: TRBD1 (5 bases). From germline, CDR1 is LGHNA and CDR2 YNFKEQ. With 0 bases removed from V and 2 bases from J, the gap between germline ends came to 11 bases. The CDR3 covers 16 residues. The CDR3 reads CASSQELRGGNQPQHF. CDR3 bases: TGTGCCAGCAGCCAAGAGTTGCGGGGCGGCAATCAGCCCCAGCATTTT.

CDR3 bases: TGTGCCAGCAGCTTAATGGCGGGGGGGCTTAGTACGCAGTATTTT. Translation: CASSLMAGGLSTQYF. The chain couples TRBV7-2 to TRBJ2-3; 9 bases are shared with TRBD2. The CDR3 consists of 15 residues. Germline CDR1 SGHTA, CDR2 FQGNSA. V shed 2 bases, J shed 8 bases, and the junction held 8 bases outside the gene matches.

In nucleotides, the CDR3 is TGTGCCAGCAGTAACCGGGAGGGTAGGACCGGGGAGCTGTTTTTT. Protein sequence: CASSNREGRTGELFF. The chain recombines TRBV6-2 or TRBV6-3 with TRBJ2-2, with 8 bases fitting TRBD2. J was trimmed by 5 bases and V by 5 bases; bases with no gene match: 7. Germline CDR1 is MNHEY and CDR2 is SVGEGT. The CDR3 extends over 15 amino acids.

This clonotype was seen a few times. This chain uses TRBV11-2 with TRBJ2-1; the match to TRBD2 covers 12 bases. Germline-derived CDR1 and CDR2 are SGHAT and FQNNGV. Trimming removed 5 bases from V and 9 bases from J; junction bases left unmatched: 11. The CDR3 has 16 residues. DNA of the CDR3: TGTGCCAGCAGCACTACCAGACTAGCGGGGGTGGGTGAGCAGTTCTTC. Protein sequence: CASSTTRLAGVGEQFF.

The chain employs TRBV28 and TRBJ2-7, with 11 bases lining up with TRBD1. The J segment lost 2 bases and the V segment lost 6 bases, leaving 6 bases of the junction unmatched. Germline CDR1 MDHEN, CDR2 SYDVKM. The CDR3 totals 15 residues. The CDR3 region is CASSLGGQGAYEQYF. In DNA, the CDR3 is TGTGCCAGCAGCCTGGGGGGACAGGGGGCCTACGAGCAGTACTTC.

This clonotype was seen many times. In DNA, the CDR3 is TGCAGTGCTAGAGTCCCTCCTCTCATCCGGGAGAGTGAGCAGTTCTTC. Translation gives CSARVPPLIRESEQFF. This rearrangement joins TRBV20-1 to TRBJ2-1, with D perhaps matching TRBD2 (6 bases). The CDR3 is 16 amino acids. V gave up 1 base and J gave up 9 bases, with 22 bases separating them. CDR1 DFQATT and CDR2 SNEGSKA come from the germline V gene (reference sequence).

In its sample, this clonotype was seen many times. The chain has TRBV5-5 and TRBJ1-2, with 7 bases matching TRBD1. The germline gives CDR1 SGHKS, CDR2 YYEKEE (reference sequence). The junction had 2 bases not matched to a gene; V was cut back by 2 bases and J by 4 bases. This CDR3 region has 13 residues. The CDR3 DNA follows: TGTGCCAGCAGCTTAAGGGGGCTCTATGGCTACACCTTC. Translating gives CASSLRGLYGYTF.

At least ten counts were recorded for this clonotype. The rearrangement uses TRBV29-1 and TRBJ2-1; D could derive from TRBD1 or TRBD2 (7 bases each). Germline lookup yields CDR1 SQVTM and CDR2 ANQGSEA. The CDR3 is made up of 16 amino acids. The DNA for the CDR3 is TGCAGTTTTGGGGGGGAGACAGGGCGGGCATACAATGAGCAGTTCTTC. Translating gives CSFGGETGRAYNEQFF.

There are a few counts of this clonotype. The CDR3 is CASGRTGSGTDTQYF. The CDR3 DNA reads TGCGCCAGCGGAAGAACAGGAAGTGGCACAGATACGCAGTATTTT. V and J are TRBV5-1 and TRBJ2-3; weak D call: TRBD1 (5 bases). Trimming removed 7 bases at V and 1 base at J, with 16 bases between. The CDR3 runs to 15 residues. In germline, CDR1 is SGHRS, CDR2 YFSETQ.

The V and J genes are TRBV5-1 and TRBJ2-5, with D hard to call. Germline V gene sequence: CDR1 SGHRS, CDR2 YFSETQ. V was pared by 1 base and J by 5 bases, with 12 bases between. There are 14 residues in the CDR3. For the CDR3, the DNA is TGCGCCAGCAGCTTGAACTTAGTTGAGGAGACCCAGTACTTC. Translation gives CASSLNLVEETQYF.

The V and J genes are TRBV20-1 and TRBJ2-7, with 7 bases identical to TRBD2. Unmatched junction bases numbered 7, after V lost 3 bases and J lost 2 bases. The germline CDR1 and CDR2 sequences are DFQATT and SNEGSKA (reference sequence). The CDR3 spans 14 residues. The CDR3 sequence: CSASPSGLTYEQYF. CDR3 DNA sequence: TGCAGTGCTAGCCCTAGCGGTTTGACCTACGAGCAGTACTTC.

This clonotype was found many times. The chain has TRBV5-1 and TRBJ2-6; no clear D. CDR1 and CDR2 (germline): SGHRS, YFSETQ. Trimming shortened V by 3 bases and J by 0 bases, and 4 bases separated the two germline ends. The CDR3 is 14 amino acids. This CDR3 reads CASSSSSGANVLTF. CDR3 DNA: TGCGCCAGCAGCTCAAGCTCTGGGGCCAACGTCCTGACTTTC.

This clonotype was seen at least ten times. The V call is TRBV6-1, the J call TRBJ1-4; TRBD1 is a possible D gene (6 bases). The CDR3 has 16 amino acids. V was shortened by 5 bases and J by 7 bases, with 20 bases between the two germline ends. Germline V gives CDR1 MNHNS, CDR2 SASEGT. CDR3 sequence (DNA): TGTGCCAGCAGTAAACTACCGGGACACGGAAGTGAAAAACTGTTTTTT. Translation: CASSKLPGHGSEKLFF.

The rearrangement links TRBV18 to TRBJ1-3; a weak D match, TRBD1 (5 bases). V was clipped by 2 bases and J by 3 bases, with 8 bases between them. CDR1 KGHSH and CDR2 LQKENI come from the germline V gene. This CDR3 contains 14 residues. The CDR3 reads CASSPNRLGNTIYF. The CDR3 DNA is TGTGCCAGCTCACCAAACAGGCTTGGAAACACCATATATTTT.